This is a list of T cell receptor beta chains from one sample in a study of blood T cell repertoires in COVID-19. Produced via immunoSEQ multiplex PCR; TCRdb's table is partial and in-frame only. The top ten hold about 7.1% of the sample, which has about 350,000 clones, 65% to 90% seen once. The sequencing input was peripheral blood. These TCRs come from an older woman with COVID-19, enrolled during active disease. Both conserved end residues are part of each CDR3. A D gene is named only where the DNA matches it firmly. Clone size is given for some rows only: seen once, a few or many times, or a class if the clone is expanded.

d_call: NA; clone_size: NA; j_call: TRBJ1-1; v_call: TRBV12-5; cdr3_aa: CASGGRGTTRGTEAFF; cdr3_nt: TGTGCTAGTGGTGGAAGGGGGACTACGAGAGGGACTGAAGCTTTCTTT
d_call: TRBD1; clone_size: NA; j_call: TRBJ2-6; v_call: TRBV7-6; cdr3_aa: CASSLRTGGIGANVLTF; cdr3_nt: TGTGCCAGCAGCTTAAGGACAGGGGGCATTGGGGCCAACGTCCTGACTTTC
d_call: TRBD2; clone_size: NA; j_call: TRBJ2-3; v_call: TRBV5-1; cdr3_aa: CASSSGLAGGPRGDTQYF; cdr3_nt: TGCGCCAGCAGCTCGGGACTAGCGGGGGGGCCACGGGGAGATACGCAGTATTTT
d_call: NA; clone_size: NA; j_call: TRBJ1-6; v_call: TRBV19; cdr3_aa: CASSSVSSYNSPLHF; cdr3_nt: TGTGCCAGTAGTAGCGTGAGCTCCTATAATTCACCCCTCCACTTT
d_call: NA; clone_size: NA; j_call: TRBJ1-2; v_call: TRBV28; cdr3_aa: CASSSRGGGRRGYTF; cdr3_nt: TGTGCCAGCAGTTCCCGTGGGGGGGGTCGCAGAGGCTACACCTTC
d_call: NA; clone_size: NA; j_call: TRBJ1-2; v_call: TRBV3-1/TRBV3-2; cdr3_aa: CASSLGTRGGYTF; cdr3_nt: TGTGCCAGCAGCCTCGGGACACGGGGAGGCTACACCTTC
d_call: TRBD1; clone_size: NA; j_call: TRBJ2-7; v_call: TRBV6-5; cdr3_aa: CASSPYRGTHYEQYF; cdr3_nt: TGTGCCAGCAGCCCCTACAGGGGGACCCACTACGAGCAGTACTTC
d_call: NA; clone_size: NA; j_call: TRBJ1-1; v_call: TRBV4-3; cdr3_aa: CASSQDRRAFGLGAFF; cdr3_nt: TGCGCCAGCAGCCAAGATAGGAGGGCGTTCGGCCTCGGAGCTTTCTTT
d_call: TRBD1; clone_size: NA; j_call: TRBJ1-1; v_call: TRBV10-3; cdr3_aa: CAISEKVEGAYGAFF; cdr3_nt: TGTGCCATCAGTGAGAAGGTGGAGGGGGCTTATGGAGCTTTCTTT
d_call: NA; clone_size: NA; j_call: TRBJ2-3; v_call: TRBV7-8; cdr3_aa: CASSPWTTWSTDTQYF; cdr3_nt: TGTGCCAGCAGCCCTTGGACTACATGGAGCACAGATACGCAGTATTTT
d_call: TRBD1; clone_size: few; j_call: TRBJ2-2; v_call: TRBV6-5; cdr3_aa: CASKRDSKGELFF; cdr3_nt: TGTGCCAGTAAACGGGACAGCAAAGGGGAGCTGTTTTTT
d_call: TRBD2; clone_size: NA; j_call: TRBJ2-5; v_call: TRBV5-1; cdr3_aa: CASRSGLAGGKTQYF; cdr3_nt: TGCGCCAGCAGGTCGGGACTAGCGGGGGGAAAGACCCAGTACTTC
d_call: TRBD1; clone_size: NA; j_call: TRBJ1-4; v_call: TRBV5-1; cdr3_aa: CASSFASGTAVATNEKLFF; cdr3_nt: TGCGCCAGCAGCTTCGCCTCCGGGACAGCGGTCGCAACTAATGAAAAACTGTTTTTT
d_call: TRBD2; clone_size: NA; j_call: TRBJ2-1; v_call: TRBV27; cdr3_aa: CASTGGGYNEQFF; cdr3_nt: TGTGCCAGCACCGGGGGGGGCTACAATGAGCAGTTCTTC
d_call: TRBD1; clone_size: NA; j_call: TRBJ1-2; v_call: TRBV7-9; cdr3_aa: CASSLGDRLDGYTF; cdr3_nt: TGTGCCAGCAGCCTCGGGGACAGGTTGGATGGCTACACCTTC
d_call: TRBD2; clone_size: few; j_call: TRBJ2-3; v_call: TRBV6-1; cdr3_aa: CASSEAGRGGSTDTQYF; cdr3_nt: TGTGCCAGCAGTGAAGCTGGGAGGGGCGGTTCGACAGATACGCAGTATTTT
d_call: NA; clone_size: NA; j_call: TRBJ1-3; v_call: TRBV7-2; cdr3_aa: CASSLDGGRRNTIYF; cdr3_nt: TGTGCCAGCAGCTTAGACGGGGGAAGGAGGAACACCATATATTTT
d_call: NA; clone_size: NA; j_call: TRBJ1-1; v_call: TRBV6-6; cdr3_aa: CASIHNPGDTEAFF; cdr3_nt: TGTGCCAGCATTCATAATCCAGGGGACACTGAAGCTTTCTTT
d_call: TRBD1; clone_size: NA; j_call: TRBJ1-5; v_call: TRBV30; cdr3_aa: CAWNGGQGSQPQHF; cdr3_nt: TGTGCCTGGAATGGGGGACAGGGGAGTCAGCCCCAGCATTTT
d_call: TRBD2; clone_size: NA; j_call: TRBJ2-5; v_call: TRBV5-1; cdr3_aa: CASSLIRGGEETQYF; cdr3_nt: TGCGCCAGCAGCTTGATACGGGGGGGCGAAGAGACCCAGTACTTC
d_call: TRBD2; clone_size: NA; j_call: TRBJ2-1; v_call: TRBV18; cdr3_aa: CASSPRLAEVYNEQFF; cdr3_nt: TGTGCCAGCTCACCACGCCTAGCGGAGGTCTACAATGAGCAGTTCTTC
d_call: TRBD1; clone_size: NA; j_call: TRBJ2-7; v_call: TRBV30; cdr3_aa: CAWRVTGGEQYF; cdr3_nt: TGTGCCTGGAGGGTGACAGGGGGAGAGCAGTACTTC
d_call: TRBD1; clone_size: NA; j_call: TRBJ1-1; v_call: TRBV19; cdr3_aa: CATSGRGYGNTEAFF; cdr3_nt: TGTGCCACCTCGGGCAGGGGGTACGGGAACACTGAAGCTTTCTTT
d_call: NA; clone_size: NA; j_call: TRBJ2-3; v_call: TRBV9; cdr3_aa: CASTLALDTDTQYF; cdr3_nt: TGTGCCAGTACCCTAGCGCTCGACACAGATACGCAGTATTTT
d_call: NA; clone_size: NA; j_call: TRBJ1-5; v_call: TRBV6-2/TRBV6-3; cdr3_aa: CASSYLRENQPQHF; cdr3_nt: TGTGCCAGCAGTTACTTGAGGGAGAATCAGCCCCAGCATTTT
d_call: TRBD1; clone_size: NA; j_call: TRBJ1-5; v_call: TRBV5-4; cdr3_aa: CASSSGGHQPQHF; cdr3_nt: TGTGCCAGCAGTTCAGGGGGCCATCAGCCCCAGCATTTT
d_call: NA; clone_size: NA; j_call: TRBJ2-7; v_call: TRBV5-1; cdr3_aa: CASSSTGTLLSDF; cdr3_nt: TGCGCCAGCAGCTCGACAGGGACTTTACTCTCCGACTTC
d_call: TRBD2; clone_size: NA; j_call: TRBJ2-3; v_call: TRBV18; cdr3_aa: CASSRNPPGLAASTDTQYF; cdr3_nt: TGTGCCAGCTCACGAAATCCTCCCGGACTAGCGGCTAGCACAGATACGCAGTATTTT
d_call: TRBD2; clone_size: NA; j_call: TRBJ2-3; v_call: TRBV18; cdr3_aa: CASSFTGTSSDTQYF; cdr3_nt: TGTGCCAGCTCGTTCACCGGGACTAGCTCCGATACGCAGTATTTT
d_call: TRBD2; clone_size: NA; j_call: TRBJ2-1; v_call: TRBV27; cdr3_aa: CASSLGARGGLANEQFF; cdr3_nt: TGTGCCAGCAGTTTAGGTGCACGGGGGGGCCTGGCCAATGAGCAGTTCTTC
d_call: NA; clone_size: NA; j_call: TRBJ1-2; v_call: TRBV6-2/TRBV6-3; cdr3_aa: CASSYQTGSYYGYTF; cdr3_nt: TGTGCCAGCAGTTACCAAACAGGGAGTTACTATGGCTACACCTTC